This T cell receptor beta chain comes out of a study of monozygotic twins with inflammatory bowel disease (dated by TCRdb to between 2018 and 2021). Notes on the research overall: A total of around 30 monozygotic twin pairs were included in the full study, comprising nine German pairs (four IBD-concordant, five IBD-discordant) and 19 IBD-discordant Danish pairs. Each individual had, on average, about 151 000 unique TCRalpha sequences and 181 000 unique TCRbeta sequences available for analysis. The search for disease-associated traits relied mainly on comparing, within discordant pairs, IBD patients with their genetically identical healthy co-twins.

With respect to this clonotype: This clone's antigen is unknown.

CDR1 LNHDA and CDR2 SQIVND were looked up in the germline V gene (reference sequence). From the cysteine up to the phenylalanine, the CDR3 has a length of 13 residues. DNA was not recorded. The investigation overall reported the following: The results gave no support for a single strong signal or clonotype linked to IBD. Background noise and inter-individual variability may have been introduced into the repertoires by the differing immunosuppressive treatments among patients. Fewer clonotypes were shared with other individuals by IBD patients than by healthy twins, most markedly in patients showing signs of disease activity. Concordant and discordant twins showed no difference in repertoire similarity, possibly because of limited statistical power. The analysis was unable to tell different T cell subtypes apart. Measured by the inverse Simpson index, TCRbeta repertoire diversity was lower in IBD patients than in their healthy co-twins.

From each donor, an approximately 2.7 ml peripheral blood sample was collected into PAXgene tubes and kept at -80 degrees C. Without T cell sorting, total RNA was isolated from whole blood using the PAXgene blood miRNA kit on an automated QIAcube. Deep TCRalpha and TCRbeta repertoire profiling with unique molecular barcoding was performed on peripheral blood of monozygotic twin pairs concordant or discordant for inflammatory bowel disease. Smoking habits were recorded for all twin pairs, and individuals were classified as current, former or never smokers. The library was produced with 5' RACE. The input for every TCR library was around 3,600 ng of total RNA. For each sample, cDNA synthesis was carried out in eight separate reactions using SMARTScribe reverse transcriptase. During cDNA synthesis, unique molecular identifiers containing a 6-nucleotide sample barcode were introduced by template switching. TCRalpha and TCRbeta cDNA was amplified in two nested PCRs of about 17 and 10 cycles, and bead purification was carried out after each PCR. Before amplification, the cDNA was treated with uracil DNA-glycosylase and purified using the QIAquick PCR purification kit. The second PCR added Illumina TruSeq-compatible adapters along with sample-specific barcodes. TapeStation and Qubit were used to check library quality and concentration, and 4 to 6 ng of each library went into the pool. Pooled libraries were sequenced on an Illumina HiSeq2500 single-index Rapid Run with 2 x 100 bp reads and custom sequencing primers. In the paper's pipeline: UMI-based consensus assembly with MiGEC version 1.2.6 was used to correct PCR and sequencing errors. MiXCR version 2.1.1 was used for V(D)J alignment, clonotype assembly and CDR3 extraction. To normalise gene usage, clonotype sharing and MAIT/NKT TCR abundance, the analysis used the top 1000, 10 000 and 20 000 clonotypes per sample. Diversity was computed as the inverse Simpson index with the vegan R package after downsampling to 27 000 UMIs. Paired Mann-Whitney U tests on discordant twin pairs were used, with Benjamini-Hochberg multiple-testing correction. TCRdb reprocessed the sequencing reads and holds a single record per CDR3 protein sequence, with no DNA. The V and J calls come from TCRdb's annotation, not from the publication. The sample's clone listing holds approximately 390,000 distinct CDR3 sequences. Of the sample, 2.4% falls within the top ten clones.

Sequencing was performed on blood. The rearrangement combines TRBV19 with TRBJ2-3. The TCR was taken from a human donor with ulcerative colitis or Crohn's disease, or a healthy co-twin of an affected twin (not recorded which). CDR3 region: CASSNTKGDTQYF.